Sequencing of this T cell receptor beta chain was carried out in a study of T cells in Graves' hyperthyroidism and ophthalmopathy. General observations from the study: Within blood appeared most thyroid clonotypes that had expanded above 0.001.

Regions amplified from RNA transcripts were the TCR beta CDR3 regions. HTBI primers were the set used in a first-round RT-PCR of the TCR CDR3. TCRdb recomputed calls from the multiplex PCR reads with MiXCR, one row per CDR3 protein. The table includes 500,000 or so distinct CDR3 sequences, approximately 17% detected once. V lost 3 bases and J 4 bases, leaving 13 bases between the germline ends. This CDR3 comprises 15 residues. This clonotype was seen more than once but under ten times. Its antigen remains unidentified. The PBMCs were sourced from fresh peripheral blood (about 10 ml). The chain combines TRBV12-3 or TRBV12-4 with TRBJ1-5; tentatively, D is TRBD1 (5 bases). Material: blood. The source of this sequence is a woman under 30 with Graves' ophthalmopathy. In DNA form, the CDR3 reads TGTGCCAGCAGTTTTCGGTCGGCAGGGAATCAGCCCCAGCATTTT. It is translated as CASSFRSAGNQPQHF.